This passage covers 14 T cell receptor beta chains from one sample sequenced in a study of shared clonotypes between healthy human individuals. Here immunoSEQ multiplex PCR was the method, and the copy in TCRdb shows in-frame clones only, minus some. This sample carries about 2.1 million clones, just under 95% of them seen once, and the ten largest clones take roughly 1.7%. Naive CD8 cells lacked CD45RO, underwent positive selection for CCR7 and left out terminally differentiated effector memory CD45RA+ cells. Sequencing used naive CD8+ T cells from PBMCs. These receptors were collected from a man aged 18 to 35 in good health. Some clones in this sample may be carry-over from other donors' samples.

This CDR3 reads CAIEGGPPNRGTEAFF. The DNA of the CDR3 is TGTGCCATCGAGGGGGGCCCCCCCAATAGGGGCACTGAAGCTTTCTTT. This chain joins TRBV28 and TRBJ1-1; TRBD1 is a possible D gene (6 bases). The CDR3 totals 16 residues. The V end was cut by 10 bases, the J end by 4 bases, with 25 bases between. Germline CDR1 reads MDHEN; CDR2 reads SYDVKM.

This chain joins TRBV5-1 and TRBJ2-7; TRBD1 aligns across 11 bases. The CDR3 covers 15 residues. From germline, CDR1 is SGHRS and CDR2 YFSETQ. Trimming took 0 bases from V and 6 from J; bases not matched to a gene: 5. The CDR3 bases are TGCGCCAGCAGCTTGGTCGGGACAGGGGGATTCGAGCAGTACTTC. It translates to CASSLVGTGGFEQYF.

This chain links TRBV11-2 with TRBJ1-1, with D perhaps matching TRBD1 (5 bases). V was shortened by 4 bases and J by 4 bases, with 25 bases between the two germline ends. The CDR3 has 18 amino acids. Germline CDR1 reads SGHAT; CDR2 reads FQNNGV. This CDR3 is CASSSPRNSGMLSTEAFF. DNA for the CDR3: TGTGCCAGCAGCTCCCCCCGTAATTCAGGGATGCTAAGCACTGAAGCTTTCTTT.

J is TRBJ2-2 and V is TRBV11-2, with D perhaps being TRBD1 or TRBD2 (5 bases each). CDR3 length: 16 amino acids. In germline, CDR1 is SGHAT, CDR2 FQNNGV. V was pared by 4 bases and J by 2 bases, with 14 bases between. The CDR3 sequence: CASSSRSGANTGELFF. As DNA, the CDR3 is TGTGCCAGCAGCTCTCGGTCCGGGGCAAACACCGGGGAGCTGTTTTTT.

The V call is TRBV4-1, the J call TRBJ1-1; D ambiguous. From germline, CDR1 is MGHRA and CDR2 YSYEKL. This CDR3 is 15 amino acids long. V was cut by 1 base and J by 0 bases, with 9 bases left in between. For the CDR3, the DNA is TGCGCCAGCAGCCAAGTAAACGGCATGAACACTGAAGCTTTCTTT. Amino acids: CASSQVNGMNTEAFF.

This clone was seen a single time. The chain recombines TRBV7-6 with TRBJ1-1; TRBD1 aligns across 9 bases. The V gene end was trimmed by 4 bases and the J gene end by 5 bases; junction bases not matched to a gene: 8. The CDR3 is 15 amino acids. Germline CDR1 SGHVS, CDR2 FNYEAQ. The CDR3 loop reads CASSSRQGDRTEAFF. The CDR3, as DNA: TGTGCCAGCAGCTCCAGACAGGGGGATAGGACTGAAGCTTTCTTT.

In regard to this clone: This CDR3 is also generated by other DNA sequences in the sample. The chain joins TRBV9 to TRBJ2-3; no firm D call. CDR3 length: 15 residues. Trimming stripped 3 bases from V and 2 bases from J, with 13 bases between. CDR1 is SGDLS, CDR2 YYNGEE, per germline. CDR3 residues: CASSASGRPTDTQYF. The CDR3, as DNA: TGTGCCAGCAGCGCATCCGGACGGCCCACAGATACGCAGTATTTT.

J is TRBJ2-7 and V is TRBV2; 8 bases match TRBD2. Per the germline V gene, CDR1 is SNHLY and CDR2 is FYNNEI. V gave up 4 bases and J gave up 3 bases; unmatched junction bases: 2. This CDR3 has 13 residues. CDR3 sequence reads: CASSGSGSYEQYF. The CDR3 DNA follows: TGTGCCAGCAGTGGGAGCGGGAGCTACGAGCAGTACTTC. Filled out from reference TRBV2 and TRBJ2-7, the complete variable domain reads EPEVTQTPSHQVTQMGQEVILRCVPISNHLYFYWYRQILGQKVEFLVSFYNNEISEKSEIFDDQFSVERPDGSNFTLKIRSTKLEDSAMYFCASSGSGSYEQYFGPGTRLTVT.

The gene calls are TRBV10-3 and TRBJ2-1; D remains unclear. The length of the CDR3 is 14 residues. CDR1 and CDR2 (germline): ENHRY, SYGVKD. The V end lost 3 bases, the J end lost 6 bases, and 12 bases lay between the germline ends. DNA of the CDR3: TGTGCCATCAGTGAAGTAGAACCGGCCAATGAGCAGTTCTTC. This gives the protein CAISEVEPANEQFF.

The V gene is TRBV13, the J gene TRBJ2-2, with 8 bases aligning to TRBD2. CDR1 and CDR2 (germline): PRHDT, FYEKMQ (reference sequence). V trimming: 5 bases; J trimming: 5 bases; junction bases outside the gene matches: 13. CDR3 length equals 17 residues. The CDR3 spells CASSPSNPIAGTGELFF. DNA for the CDR3: TGTGCCAGCAGCCCCTCGAACCCAATAGCGGGAACCGGGGAGCTGTTTTTT.

The chain carries TRBV9 and TRBJ2-3; D might be TRBD1 (6 bases). V lost 3 bases and J 4 bases, leaving 9 bases between the germline ends. Germline assignment: CDR1 SGDLS and CDR2 YYNGEE. CDR3 length equals 13 residues. CDR3 loop: CASSDGTPDTQYF. The CDR3 coding sequence is TGTGCCAGCAGCGACGGGACACCAGATACGCAGTATTTT.

This clone was counted once. This chain links TRBV27 with TRBJ1-4; no clear D. CDR3 length: 14 amino acids. Trimming pared 4 bases from V and 2 bases from J, leaving 8 bases between. Germline V lookup: CDR1 MNHEY, CDR2 SMNVEV (reference sequence). CDR3 residues: CASSSEQTNEKLFF. Written as DNA, the CDR3 is TGTGCCAGCAGTTCGGAGCAGACTAATGAAAAACTGTTTTTT.

In DNA, the CDR3 is TGTGCCAGCAGCTGGCCCGGGACAGACTTTAAAGAAGACTCTGGAAACACCATATATTTT. Amino acid sequence: CASSWPGTDFKEDSGNTIYF. This rearrangement joins TRBV28 to TRBJ1-3; TRBD1 agrees at 7 bases. Germline V CDR1 and CDR2: MDHEN, SYDVKM. V was clipped by 6 bases and J by 0 bases; unmatched bases: 20. The length of the CDR3 is 20 residues.

The chain recombines TRBV28 with TRBJ2-7, with D perhaps being TRBD1 or TRBD2 (5 bases each). Germline-derived CDR1 and CDR2 are MDHEN and SYDVKM. The CDR3 contains 19 residues. The V gene lost 6 bases and the J gene lost 2 bases, with 29 bases spanning the gap. CDR3 in amino acids: CASRSRLGDMSRGTYEQYF. The CDR3 DNA follows: TGTGCCAGCAGATCCCGACTGGGGGATATGAGCCGAGGAACCTACGAGCAGTACTTC.